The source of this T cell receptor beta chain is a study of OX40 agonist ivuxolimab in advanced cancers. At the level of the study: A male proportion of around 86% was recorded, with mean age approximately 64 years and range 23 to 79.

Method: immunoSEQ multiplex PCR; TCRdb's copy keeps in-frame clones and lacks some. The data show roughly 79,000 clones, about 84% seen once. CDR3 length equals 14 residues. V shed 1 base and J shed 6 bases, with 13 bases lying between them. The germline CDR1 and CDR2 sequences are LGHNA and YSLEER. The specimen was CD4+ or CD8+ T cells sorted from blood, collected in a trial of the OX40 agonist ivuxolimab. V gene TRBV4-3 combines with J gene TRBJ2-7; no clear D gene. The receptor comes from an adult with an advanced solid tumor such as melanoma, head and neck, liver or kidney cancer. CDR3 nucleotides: TGCGCCAGCAGCCAAGGGGTACGGGCCGGCGAGCAGTACTTC. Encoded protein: CASSQGVRAGEQYF.